These T cell receptor beta chains were read from a single sample in a study of cytomegalovirus exposure and HLA in healthy donors. Produced via immunoSEQ multiplex PCR; TCRdb's table is partial and in-frame only. The sample has 90,000 to 150,000 clones, 75% to 80% seen once. The sample consisted of PBMCs. These receptors all stem from a woman in her 30s in good health and CMV-seropositive. Each CDR3 is given with its conserved first and last residue. A D gene is named only where the DNA matches it firmly. Clone size, where shown, is once, few, many, or a class for clones that have expanded.

d_gene,v_gene,j_gene,abundance,CDR3aa,CDR3nt
-,TRBV5-4,TRBJ2-7,-,CATATQGREQYF,TGTGCCACCGCTACACAGGGAAGGGAGCAGTACTTC
-,TRBV4-1,TRBJ1-5,few,CASSHYREGQPQHF,TGCGCCAGCAGCCATTACAGGGAGGGTCAGCCCCAGCATTTT
TRBD1,TRBV28,TRBJ1-2,-,CAIRQGPHYYGYTF,TGTGCCATCCGACAGGGACCCCACTACTATGGCTACACCTTC
-,TRBV4-2,TRBJ2-5,once,CASSQDGDHQETQYF,TGTGCCAGCAGCCAAGATGGAGACCACCAAGAGACCCAGTACTTC
-,TRBV7-2,TRBJ2-2,-,CASSQDPPGDTGELFF,TGCGCCAGCAGCCAAGATCCCCCGGGGGACACCGGGGAGCTGTTTTTT
-,TRBV29-1,TRBJ1-2,-,CSGGYGGGYTF,TGCAGCGGAGGGTACGGCGGGGGCTACACCTTC
TRBD2,TRBV5-4,TRBJ2-1,-,CASSLGMGGGASYNEQFF,TGTGCCAGCAGCTTGGGTATGGGCGGGGGGGCGTCCTACAATGAGCAGTTCTTC
TRBD1,TRBV7-8,TRBJ1-2,many,CASSSGQGARVYGYTF,TGTGCCAGCAGCTCCGGCCAGGGGGCAAGGGTTTATGGCTACACCTTC
TRBD2,TRBV4-3,TRBJ2-2,-,CASSPGTSKDGELFF,TGCGCCAGCAGCCCGGGGACTAGCAAGGACGGGGAGCTGTTTTTT
-,TRBV11-2,TRBJ1-2,-,CASSPTVPGGYTF,TGTGCCAGCAGCCCAACTGTGCCGGGTGGCTACACCTTC
-,TRBV2,TRBJ1-2,few,CASDGGVAVGYTF,TGTGCCAGCGATGGCGGAGTAGCTGTTGGCTACACCTTC
-,TRBV27,TRBJ1-6,-,CASSLLGGSYNSPLHF,TGTGCCAGCAGTTTATTAGGAGGCTCCTATAATTCACCCCTCCACTTT
TRBD2,TRBV7-9,TRBJ2-1,-,CAASGGISYNEQFF,TGTGCCGCTAGCGGGGGGATCTCCTACAATGAGCAGTTCTTC
-,TRBV5-6,TRBJ2-5,-,CASSYRQPQETQYF,TGTGCCAGCAGCTACCGACAGCCCCAAGAGACCCAGTACTTC
TRBD1,TRBV28,TRBJ2-7,-,CASRNSGTGVF,TGTGCCAGCAGGAATTCCGGGACAGGGGTTTTC
TRBD1,TRBV28,TRBJ2-7,few,CASGDRGRYEQYF,TGTGCCAGCGGAGACAGGGGTCGTTACGAGCAGTACTTC
TRBD1,TRBV30,TRBJ1-1,-,CAWSKTRQGYGTEAFF,TGTGCCTGGAGCAAAACCCGACAGGGTTACGGCACTGAAGCTTTCTTT
TRBD1,TRBV28,TRBJ2-1,few,CASSPLWTGDHLPHEQFF,TGTGCCAGCAGTCCTCTCTGGACAGGAGATCATTTACCCCATGAGCAGTTCTTC
TRBD1,TRBV2,TRBJ1-2,-,CASNPQAGGYGYTF,TGTGCCAGCAACCCTCAGGCAGGGGGCTATGGCTACACCTTC
-,TRBV11-3,TRBJ2-1,-,CASSSGYNEQFF,TGTGCCAGCAGCTCAGGCTACAATGAGCAGTTCTTC
-,TRBV6-6,TRBJ1-4,-,CASSSTGGKLFF,TGTGCCAGCAGTTCAACCGGGGGAAAACTGTTTTTT
TRBD2,TRBV7-2,TRBJ2-1,-,CASSLLAASYNEQFF,TGTGCCAGCAGCCTGCTAGCGGCTTCCTACAATGAGCAGTTCTTC
-,TRBV6-6,TRBJ1-5,-,CASSVRQDSNQPQHF,TGTGCCAGCAGCGTCCGGCAGGATAGCAATCAGCCCCAGCATTTT
-,TRBV28,TRBJ2-1,few,CASSLGSRQASNEQFF,TGTGCCAGCAGTTTAGGGTCGAGGCAAGCAAGCAATGAGCAGTTCTTC